This T cell receptor beta chain came from a study of blood T cell repertoires in COVID-19. V lost 2 bases, J lost 0 bases, and 5 bases lay in between. Germline-derived CDR1 and CDR2 are SEHNR and FQNEAQ (reference sequence). The length of the CDR3 is 14 residues. Profiled with immunoSEQ multiplex PCR; TCRdb holds only in-frame clones, not every one. The table records around 250,000 clones, 86% of them present only once. The chain uses TRBV7-9 and TRBJ1-5; no definite D call. This receptor was identified in a man aged 60 to 75 with acute or convalescent COVID-19. Sample: peripheral blood. In DNA, the CDR3 is TGTGCCAGCAGCTTACAAAATAGCAATCAGCCCCAGCATTTT. This translates into CASSLQNSNQPQHF.